The 24 T cell receptor beta chains listed next were all sequenced from one sample in a study of cytomegalovirus exposure and HLA in healthy donors. The PCR ran on 60 Vbeta and 13 Jbeta primers. The protocol was immunoSEQ multiplex PCR, while the TCRdb copy is restricted to in-frame clones and leaves out a portion. The table has over 120,000 clones, approximately 78% seen once; the top ten hold around 2.9%. The sample was PBMCs. All receptors derive from a female donor in good health and CMV-seronegative.

The chain couples TRBV19 to TRBJ1-2, with 9 positions matching TRBD1. Germline values: CDR1 LNHDA, CDR2 SQIVND (reference sequence). The CDR3 loop spans 17 amino acids. V lost 1 base, J lost 0 bases, and 6 bases stayed unmatched. CDR3: CASSIVPGQGANYGYTF. The CDR3 bases are TGTGCCAGTAGTATAGTGCCGGGACAGGGAGCTAACTATGGCTACACCTTC.

The rearrangement links TRBV4-1 to TRBJ2-5; TRBD2 matches at 9 bases. The J segment lost 2 bases and the V segment lost 0 bases, leaving 4 bases of the junction unmatched. Germline assignment: CDR1 MGHRA and CDR2 YSYEKL. The CDR3 has 16 amino acids. The CDR3 is CASSQEPSGAQETQYF. The CDR3 DNA follows: TGCGCCAGCAGCCAAGAGCCTAGCGGGGCACAAGAGACCCAGTACTTC.

This sequence joins TRBV27 and TRBJ1-1; 8 bases fit TRBD1. The CDR3 contains 13 residues. Germline lookup yields CDR1 MNHEY and CDR2 SMNVEV (reference sequence). The trim removed 5 bases at V and 4 bases at J, leaving 3 bases unmatched. The CDR3 nucleotides read TGTGCCAGCAGTACCAGGGGGCCCACTGAAGCTTTCTTT. This translates into CASSTRGPTEAFF.

The rearrangement joins TRBV10-3 to TRBJ1-1; 9 bases agree with TRBD1. V lost 10 bases, J lost 11 bases, and 8 bases stayed unmatched. CDR3 length: 11 amino acids. CDR1 and CDR2 from the germline V gene are ENHRY and SYGVKD. The CDR3 here is CATGGQGFAFF. CDR3 in DNA: TGTGCCACGGGGGGACAGGGTTTCGCTTTCTTT.

The CDR3 here is CASAQGGLNTEAFF. The CDR3 region has the DNA TGTGCCAGTGCTCAGGGGGGCCTAAACACTGAAGCTTTCTTT. The chain is built from TRBV19 and TRBJ1-1; 7 nucleotides match TRBD1. Trimming cost V 8 bases and J 2 bases; bases outside gene matches: 8. The CDR3 consists of 14 residues. CDR1 and CDR2 (germline): LNHDA, SQIVND (reference sequence).

A remark on this clone: The same CDR3 can be traced to other DNA sequences in this sample. V and J are TRBV7-2 and TRBJ2-7; TRBD1 agrees at 7 bases. The CDR3 sequence is 14 residues long. J was trimmed by 2 bases and V by 5 bases; bases with no gene match: 6. Germline V gene lookup returns CDR1 SGHTA and CDR2 FQGNSA. The CDR3, as DNA: TGTGCCAGCAGCCTAGGGGGCGGCGCCTACGAGCAGTACTTC. Protein: CASSLGGGAYEQYF.

This clone was found many times. This chain uses TRBV6-4 with TRBJ1-2, with 8 bases lining up with TRBD1. Per germline, CDR1 MRHNA and CDR2 SNTAGT. The V gene end was trimmed by 2 bases and the J gene end by 8 bases; junction bases not matched to a gene: 7. The CDR3 is made up of 14 amino acids. The CDR3 loop is CASSDGTGGEGYTF. In nucleotides, the CDR3 is TGTGCCAGCAGTGACGGGACAGGTGGAGAAGGCTACACCTTC.

In the case of this clone: Its ends do not fully match the called genes, so a read error is possible. The chain combines TRBV5-1 with TRBJ1-2; D remains unclear. CDR3 size: 13 residues. Germline CDR1 reads SGHRS; CDR2 reads YFSETQ. The CDR3 nucleotides read TGCGCCAGCAGCTTGGGAGCGTCTGAGGGCTACCCCTTC. It codes for CASSLGASEGYPF.

J is TRBJ1-2 and V is TRBV19; D unresolved. Trimming removed 1 base from V and 4 bases from J, with 7 bases in between. The CDR3 is 13 amino acids. CDR1 is LNHDA and CDR2 is SQIVND in the germline V gene (reference sequence). Written as DNA, the CDR3 is TGTGCCAGTAGTATAGCGCCGGTCTATGGCTACACCTTC. This encodes CASSIAPVYGYTF. Filled out from reference TRBV19 and TRBJ1-2, the complete variable domain reads DGGITQSPKYLFRKEGQNVTLSCEQNLNHDAMYWYRQDPGQGLRLIYYSQIVNDFQKGDIAEGYSVSREKKESFPLTVTSAQKNPTAFYLCASSIAPVYGYTFGSGTRLTVV.

CDR3 sequence (DNA): TGTGCCAGCAGTCCCGACCGGGAGGGGTATGGCTACACCTTC. It specifies CASSPDREGYGYTF. This rearrangement joins TRBV6-5 to TRBJ1-2; D is perhaps TRBD1 (5 bases). Trimming left V 5 bases short and J 5 bases short, with 15 bases between. Germline V gene sequence: CDR1 MNHEY, CDR2 SVGAGI. This CDR3 has 14 residues.

The V and J genes are TRBV18 and TRBJ1-1; D possibly corresponds to TRBD1 (6 bases). Germline V gives CDR1 KGHSH, CDR2 LQKENI. Trimming pared 5 bases from V and 4 bases from J, leaving 11 bases between. The CDR3 loop spans 13 amino acids. The CDR3 coding sequence is TGTGCCAGCTCAGTGACAGGAGGCACTGAAGCTTTCTTT. Amino acid sequence: CASSVTGGTEAFF. Combining the CDR3 with reference TRBV18 and TRBJ1-1 gives the whole variable domain NAGVMQNPRHLVRRRGQEARLRCSPMKGHSHVYWYRQLPEEGLKFMVYLQKENIIDESGMPKERFSAEFPKEGPSILRIQQVVRGDSAAYFCASSVTGGTEAFFGQGTRLTVV.

The rearrangement joins TRBV30 to TRBJ2-1, with D possibly TRBD2 on 6 matching bases. Trimming left V 3 bases short and J 1 base short, with 10 bases between. The germline V gene encodes CDR1 GTSNPN and CDR2 SVGIG (reference sequence). This CDR3 is built from 14 residues. CDR3 amino acids: CAWRGGESYNEQFF. The CDR3 DNA reads as TGTGCCTGGAGGGGGGGTGAGTCCTACAATGAGCAGTTCTTC. Based on the CDR3 plus reference TRBV30 and TRBJ2-1, the full variable domain is SQTIHQWPATLVQPVGSPLSLECTVEGTSNPNLYWYRQAAGRGLQLLFYSVGIGQISSEVPQNLSASRPQDRQFILSSKKLLLSDSGFYLCAWRGGESYNEQFFGPGTRLTVL.

This clone came up once. The J gene is TRBJ2-2, the V gene TRBV19; D perhaps matches TRBD1 (5 bases). The CDR3 is 16 residues long. Looked up from germline, CDR1 is LNHDA and CDR2 is SQIVND (reference sequence). V shed 2 bases and J shed 0 bases, with 10 bases lying between them. The CDR3 is CASSILGAPNTGELFF. As DNA, the CDR3 is TGTGCCAGTAGTATACTTGGGGCACCGAACACCGGGGAGCTGTTTTTT.

The chain carries TRBV30 and TRBJ2-7, with a possible D match to TRBD1 (5 bases). Germline CDR1 reads GTSNPN; CDR2 reads SVGIG (reference sequence). This CDR3 has 13 residues. V was shortened by 2 bases and J by 0 bases, with 8 bases between the two germline ends. CDR3 sequence reads: CAWSTGVSYEQYF. CDR3 nucleotide sequence: TGTGCCTGGAGTACAGGCGTCTCCTACGAGCAGTACTTC.

This clone was seen more than once but under ten times. The V and J genes are TRBV28 and TRBJ1-5; no firm D call. V gave up 7 bases and J gave up 1 base, with 17 bases separating them. Per the germline V gene, CDR1 is MDHEN and CDR2 is SYDVKM. The CDR3 length is 16 residues. The CDR3 bases are TGTGCCAGCACCTACTCGGTAGTTCGGAGCAATCAGCCCCAGCATTTT. Protein product: CASTYSVVRSNQPQHF.

The chain employs TRBV27 and TRBJ2-5, with a possible D match to TRBD2 (5 bases). The DNA end lines up better with TRBJ2-7; the J call may be wrong. The CDR3 runs to 15 residues. Germline lookup yields CDR1 MNHEY and CDR2 SMNVEV (reference sequence). CDR3 bases: TGTGCCAGCAGTTTAGGGCCGGCGGGCCCCTACGAGCAGTACTTC. Translation gives CASSLGPAGPYEQYF.

The J gene is TRBJ2-5, the V gene TRBV5-1, with 16 positions matching TRBD2. Judging by the DNA end, TRBJ2-7 fits better; the J call may be wrong. The CDR3 consists of 16 residues. Germline CDR1 reads SGHRS; CDR2 reads YFSETQ. The CDR3 DNA follows: TGCGCCAGCAGCCCTCAGGGACTAGCGGGAGGGGGCGAGCAGTACTTC. Its protein product is CASSPQGLAGGGEQYF.

V gene TRBV13 combines with J gene TRBJ2-1, with 7 positions matching TRBD1. The CDR3 sequence is 14 residues long. With 1 base clipped from V and 9 bases from J, the junction kept 6 bases outside the gene matches. CDR1 PRHDT and CDR2 FYEKMQ come from the germline V gene (reference sequence). In nucleotides, the CDR3 is TGTGCCAGCAGCTTAGAAGGGGGCGCCGGTGAGCAGTTCTTC. Its translation is CASSLEGGAGEQFF.

V and J are TRBV5-6 and TRBJ2-2, with TRBD1 identical over 8 bases. CDR1 and CDR2 from the germline V gene are SGHDT and YYEEEE. Trimming at V came to 4 bases and at J to 6 bases, leaving 14 bases not matched to a gene. This CDR3 region has 17 residues. CDR3 in amino acids: CASSPPRDRGNSGELFF. In DNA form, the CDR3 reads TGTGCCAGCAGCCCCCCCCGAGACAGGGGAAACTCCGGGGAGCTGTTTTTT.

V usage is TRBV5-1 and J usage is TRBJ2-5; D remains unclear. The ends were cut back, 1 base at V and 4 bases at J, with 11 bases in the middle. This CDR3 spans 14 amino acids. Germline V lookup: CDR1 SGHRS, CDR2 YFSETQ. The CDR3, as DNA: TGCGCCAGCAGCTTGAGTAGACAAGGAGAGACCCAGTACTTC. Amino acid sequence: CASSLSRQGETQYF.

This clone came up a few times. The chain uses TRBV7-2 and TRBJ2-7; tentative D call: TRBD1 (6 bases). CDR1 and CDR2 (germline): SGHTA, FQGNSA. This CDR3 is built from 16 residues. Trimming removed 1 base at V and 6 bases at J, with 19 bases between. The CDR3 nucleotides read TGTGCCAGCAGCTTAGTTGGGGGCCTCTTGGGTCGCGAGCAGTACTTC. Translating gives CASSLVGGLLGREQYF.

The rearrangement links TRBV4-2 to TRBJ1-1; D ambiguous. Germline CDR1 is LGHNA and CDR2 is YNFKEQ. Trimming removed 7 bases at V and 6 bases at J, with 15 bases between. The length of the CDR3 is 13 residues. CDR3 loop: CASTETGRAEAFF. The CDR3 DNA reads TGTGCCAGCACCGAGACTGGGCGGGCTGAAGCTTTCTTT.

J is TRBJ1-4 and V is TRBV4-1; D is ambiguous. Trimming shortened V by 5 bases and J by 0 bases, and 22 bases separated the two germline ends. The CDR3 has 19 residues. Germline V gene data show CDR1 as MGHRA and CDR2 as YSYEKL. The CDR3 DNA reads as TGCGCCAGCAGCTTTGGACTCGCCCCAGGCGGCGCAACTAATGAAAAACTGTTTTTT. This encodes CASSFGLAPGGATNEKLFF.

The chain is built from TRBV30 and TRBJ2-7; perhaps TRBD1 as D (5 bases). The ends were cut back, 1 base at V and 2 bases at J, with 12 bases in the middle. Germline V gives CDR1 GTSNPN, CDR2 SVGIG (reference sequence). The CDR3 extends over 14 amino acids. This CDR3 is CAWSGAWTPYEQYF. The CDR3 DNA reads as TGTGCCTGGAGTGGAGCTTGGACACCCTACGAGCAGTACTTC. The complete variable domain, with remaining parts taken from reference TRBV30 and TRBJ2-7, reads SQTIHQWPATLVQPVGSPLSLECTVEGTSNPNLYWYRQAAGRGLQLLFYSVGIGQISSEVPQNLSASRPQDRQFILSSKKLLLSDSGFYLCAWSGAWTPYEQYFGPGTRLTVT.